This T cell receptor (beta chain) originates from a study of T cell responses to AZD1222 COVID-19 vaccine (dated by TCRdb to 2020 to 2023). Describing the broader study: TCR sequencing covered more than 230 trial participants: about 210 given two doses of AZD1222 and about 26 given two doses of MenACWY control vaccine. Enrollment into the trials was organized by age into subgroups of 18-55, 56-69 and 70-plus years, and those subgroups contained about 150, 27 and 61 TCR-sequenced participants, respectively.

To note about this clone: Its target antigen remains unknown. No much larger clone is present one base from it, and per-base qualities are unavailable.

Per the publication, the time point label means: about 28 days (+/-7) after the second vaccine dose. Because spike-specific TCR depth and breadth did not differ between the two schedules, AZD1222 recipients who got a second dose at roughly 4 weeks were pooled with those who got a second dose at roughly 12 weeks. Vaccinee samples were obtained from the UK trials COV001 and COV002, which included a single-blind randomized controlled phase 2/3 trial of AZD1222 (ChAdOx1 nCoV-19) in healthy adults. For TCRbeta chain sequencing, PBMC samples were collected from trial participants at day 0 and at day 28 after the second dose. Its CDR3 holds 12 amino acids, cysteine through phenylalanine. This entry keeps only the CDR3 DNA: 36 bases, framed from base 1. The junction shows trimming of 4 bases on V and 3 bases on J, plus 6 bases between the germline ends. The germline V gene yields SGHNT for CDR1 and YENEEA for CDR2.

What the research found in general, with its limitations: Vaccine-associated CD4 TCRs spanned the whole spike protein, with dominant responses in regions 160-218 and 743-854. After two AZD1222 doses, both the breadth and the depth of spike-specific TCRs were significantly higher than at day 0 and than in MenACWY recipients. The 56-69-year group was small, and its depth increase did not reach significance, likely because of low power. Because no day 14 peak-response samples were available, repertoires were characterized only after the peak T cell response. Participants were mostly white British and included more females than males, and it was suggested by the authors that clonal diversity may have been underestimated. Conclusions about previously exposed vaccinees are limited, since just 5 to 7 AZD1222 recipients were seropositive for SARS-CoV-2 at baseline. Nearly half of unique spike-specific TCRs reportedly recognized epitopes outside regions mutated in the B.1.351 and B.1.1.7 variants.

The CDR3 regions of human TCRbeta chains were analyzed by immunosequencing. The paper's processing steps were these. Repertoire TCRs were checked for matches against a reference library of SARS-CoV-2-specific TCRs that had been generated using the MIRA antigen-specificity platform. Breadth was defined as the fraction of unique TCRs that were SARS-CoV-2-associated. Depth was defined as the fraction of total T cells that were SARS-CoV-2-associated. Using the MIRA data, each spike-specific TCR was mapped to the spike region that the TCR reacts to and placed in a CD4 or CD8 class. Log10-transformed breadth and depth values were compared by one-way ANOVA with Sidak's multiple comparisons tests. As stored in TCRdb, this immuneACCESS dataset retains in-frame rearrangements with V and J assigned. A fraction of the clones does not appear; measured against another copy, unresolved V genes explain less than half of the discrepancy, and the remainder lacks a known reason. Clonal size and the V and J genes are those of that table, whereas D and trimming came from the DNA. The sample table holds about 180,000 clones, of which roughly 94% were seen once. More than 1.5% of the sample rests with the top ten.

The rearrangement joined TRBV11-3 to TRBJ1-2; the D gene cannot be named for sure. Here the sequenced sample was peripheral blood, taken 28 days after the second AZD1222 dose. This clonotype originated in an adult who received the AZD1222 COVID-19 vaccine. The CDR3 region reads CASSSRDYGYTF. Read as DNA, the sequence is TGTGCCAGCAGCTCCCGAGACTATGGCTACACCTTC.